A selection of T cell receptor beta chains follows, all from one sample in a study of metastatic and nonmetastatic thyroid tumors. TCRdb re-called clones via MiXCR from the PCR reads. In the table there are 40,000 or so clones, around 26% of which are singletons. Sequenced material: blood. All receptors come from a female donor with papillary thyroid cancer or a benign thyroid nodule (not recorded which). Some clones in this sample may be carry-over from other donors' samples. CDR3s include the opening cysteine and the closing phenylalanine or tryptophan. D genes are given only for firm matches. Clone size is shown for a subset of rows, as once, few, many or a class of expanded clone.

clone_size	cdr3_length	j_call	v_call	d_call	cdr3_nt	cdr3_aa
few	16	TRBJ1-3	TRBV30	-	TGTGCCTGGAGTACTCACAGGGTGAGCTCTGGAAACACCATATATTTT	CAWSTHRVSSGNTIYF
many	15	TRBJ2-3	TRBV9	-	TGTGCCAGCAGCGTAGCAGGGATGAACACAGATACGCAGTATTTT	CASSVAGMNTDTQYF
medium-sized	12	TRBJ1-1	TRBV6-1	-	TGTGCCAGCTTGAGGAAGAACACTGAAGCTTTCTTT	CASLRKNTEAFF
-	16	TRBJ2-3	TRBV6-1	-	TGTGCCAGCAGTGAATGGGTAGCTGGAGCCCCAGATACGCAGTATTTT	CASSEWVAGAPDTQYF
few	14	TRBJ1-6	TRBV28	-	TGTGCCAGCAGTTTAAGACAGCTCGGCGCACCCCTCCACTTT	CASSLRQLGAPLHF
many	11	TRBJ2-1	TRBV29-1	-	TGCAGCGTTGATACTTACAATGAGCAGTTCTTC	CSVDTYNEQFF
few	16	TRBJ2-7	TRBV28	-	TGTGCCAGCAGCGAACCGCCAGGAGGCCAGTCCTACGAGCAGTACTTC	CASSEPPGGQSYEQYF
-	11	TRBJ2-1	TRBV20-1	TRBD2	TGCAGTACTAGCGTCCTAGAGGGAGAGTTCTTC	CSTSVLEGEFF
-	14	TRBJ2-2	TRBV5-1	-	TGCGCCAGCAGCCTCACGGCAAATGTCGGGGAGCTGTTTTTT	CASSLTANVGELFF
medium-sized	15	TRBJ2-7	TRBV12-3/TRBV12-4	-	TGTGCCAGCAGTTTTCTTCCGCGGCCTCTAAGCGAGCAGTACTTC	CASSFLPRPLSEQYF
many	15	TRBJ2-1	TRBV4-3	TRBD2	TGCGCCAGCAGCCAATCCGGGAGGGCGGACAATGAGCAGTTCTTC	CASSQSGRADNEQFF
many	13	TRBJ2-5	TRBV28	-	TGTGCCAGCAGTTTATGGGGGAAAGAGACCCAGTACTTC	CASSLWGKETQYF
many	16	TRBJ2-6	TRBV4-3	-	TGCGCCAGCAGCCAAGACGTGTCCTCTGGGGCCAACGTCCTGACTTTC	CASSQDVSSGANVLTF
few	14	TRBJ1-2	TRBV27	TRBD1	TGTGCCAGCAGTATCGGGGACAGGGGCTATGGCTACACCTTC	CASSIGDRGYGYTF
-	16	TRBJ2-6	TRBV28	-	TGTGCCAGCAGTCGGGACGGCCCCTCTGGGGCCAACGTCCTGACTTTC	CASSRDGPSGANVLTF
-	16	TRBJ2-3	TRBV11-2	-	TGTGCCAGCAGCTTAGGTCGTCAGGGGAGCACAGATACGCAGTATTTT	CASSLGRQGSTDTQYF
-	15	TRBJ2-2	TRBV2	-	TGTGCCAGCAGTGGGGACGGAGCGAACACCGGGGAGCTGTTTTTT	CASSGDGANTGELFF
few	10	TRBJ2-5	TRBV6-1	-	TGTGCCAGCAGATTGGAGACCCAGTACTTC	CASRLETQYF
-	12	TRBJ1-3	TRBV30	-	TGTGCCTGGAAGTGGAGGGGAAACACCATATATTTT	CAWKWRGNTIYF
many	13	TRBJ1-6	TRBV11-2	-	TGTGCCAGCTCCAGGGACTTAACCTCACCCCTCCACTTT	CASSRDLTSPLHF
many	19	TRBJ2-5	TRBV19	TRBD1	TGTGCCAGTAGTATAGCTCGTTTTTCCGGGACAGGGATGGTGGAGACCCAGTACTTC	CASSIARFSGTGMVETQYF
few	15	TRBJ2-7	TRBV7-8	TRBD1	TGTGCCAGCAGCTTATCCGGGACAGGTCGCGACGAGCAGTACTTC	CASSLSGTGRDEQYF
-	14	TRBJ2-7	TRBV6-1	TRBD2	TGTGCCAGCAGCCCCGGGACTAGCAGCTACGAGCAGTACTTC	CASSPGTSSYEQYF
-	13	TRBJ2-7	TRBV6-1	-	TGTGCCAGCAGCTTTCAAGAAGCCTACGAGCAGTACTTC	CASSFQEAYEQYF
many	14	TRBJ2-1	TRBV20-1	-	TGCAGTGCTGTGTCGGGACGGAACTTCAATGAGCAGTTCTTC	CSAVSGRNFNEQFF
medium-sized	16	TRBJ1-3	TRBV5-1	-	TGCGCCAGCAGCTTGGAAGCTCCAGTAACTGGAAACACCATATATTTT	CASSLEAPVTGNTIYF
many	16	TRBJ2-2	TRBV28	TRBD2	TGTGCCAGCAGTCTGACGGGCGGGGGGGCCGGCGGGGAGCTGTTTTTT	CASSLTGGGAGGELFF
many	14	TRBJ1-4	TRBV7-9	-	TGTGCCAGCAGCTTGGGACACGTAAATGAAAAACTATTTTTT	CASSLGHVNEKLFF
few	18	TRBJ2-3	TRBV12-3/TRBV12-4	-	TGTGCCAGCAGTCATACGGGGCGTAGAGCTTATAGCACAGATACGCAGTATTTT	CASSHTGRRAYSTDTQYF
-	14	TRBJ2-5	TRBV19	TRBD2	TGTGCCCTCCCGGGCGGGAGGGCCCAAGAGACCCAGTACTTC	CALPGGRAQETQYF
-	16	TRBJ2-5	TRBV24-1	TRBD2	TGTGCCACACAGCGGGGGGGCCTGGGCCCACAAGAGACCCAGTACTTC	CATQRGGLGPQETQYF
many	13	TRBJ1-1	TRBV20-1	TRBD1	TGCAGTGCTGGGGACAGGGGGAACACTGAAGCTTTCTTC	CSAGDRGNTEAFF
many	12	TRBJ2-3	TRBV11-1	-	TGTGCCAGCAGCTTTCAAACAGATACGCAGTATTTT	CASSFQTDTQYF
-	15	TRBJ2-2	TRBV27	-	TGTGCCAGCAGAACACAGGGCCTGAACACCGGGGAGCTGTTTTTT	CASRTQGLNTGELFF
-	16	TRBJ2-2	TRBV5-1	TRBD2	TGCGCCAGCAGCTTGGACGGGAGGCCCGACACCGGGGAGCTGTTTTTT	CASSLDGRPDTGELFF
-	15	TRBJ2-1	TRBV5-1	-	TGCGCCAGCAGCTTGGGGACACTCTACTACAATGAGCAGTTCTTC	CASSLGTLYYNEQFF
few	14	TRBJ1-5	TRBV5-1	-	TGCGCCAGCAGCCCGGGGGATGGCAATCAGCCACAGCATTTT	CASSPGDGNQPQHF
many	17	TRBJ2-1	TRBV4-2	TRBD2	TGTGCCAGCAGCCAAGCTGCGGGGGGCCCCGGGTACAATGAGCAGTTCTTC	CASSQAAGGPGYNEQFF
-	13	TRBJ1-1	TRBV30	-	TGTGCCTGGAGTGGCTACAGGTGGACTGAAGCTTTCTTT	CAWSGYRWTEAFF
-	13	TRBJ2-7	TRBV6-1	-	TGTGCCAGCAGTGAAGGGCCGGGGGACGAGCAGTACTTC	CASSEGPGDEQYF
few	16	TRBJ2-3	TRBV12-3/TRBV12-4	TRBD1	TGTGCCAGCAGTCCGGGGACAGGGGGCATCACAGATACGCAGTATTTT	CASSPGTGGITDTQYF
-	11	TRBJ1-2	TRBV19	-	TGTGCCACCCGGAGAGGGTTTGGCTACACCTTC	CATRRGFGYTF
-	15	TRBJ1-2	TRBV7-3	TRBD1	TGTGCCAGCAGCTTACAGGGGGCAGCGGGCTATGGCTACACCTTC	CASSLQGAAGYGYTF
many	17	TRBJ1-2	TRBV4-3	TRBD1	TGCGCCAGCAGCCAAGATCTTCCAGGGGGGATGCGGTATGGCTACACCTTC	CASSQDLPGGMRYGYTF
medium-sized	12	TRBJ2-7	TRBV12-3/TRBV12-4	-	TGTGCCAGCAGCCAAACAGGGCACGAGCAGTACTTC	CASSQTGHEQYF
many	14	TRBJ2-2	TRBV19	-	TGTGCCAGTAGTAAGGTGGTTGAGGCCGGGGAGCTGTTTTTT	CASSKVVEAGELFF
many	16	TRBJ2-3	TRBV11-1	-	TGTGCCAGCAGCAGAGCGAGGGGCGGGAGCACAGATACGCAGTATTTT	CASSRARGGSTDTQYF
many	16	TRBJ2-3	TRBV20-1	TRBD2	TGCAGTGCGCGGGACAGACGGACTAGCGGATCAGATACGCAGTATTTT	CSARDRRTSGSDTQYF
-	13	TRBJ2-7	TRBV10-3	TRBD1	TGTGCCATCAGTGAAAAGGGGGCGACGGCGCAGTACTTC	CAISEKGATAQYF
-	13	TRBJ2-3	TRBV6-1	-	TGTGCCAGCACCGAGCGTGCCACAGATACGCAGTATTTT	CASTERATDTQYF
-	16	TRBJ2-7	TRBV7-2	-	TGTGCCAGCAGCTTAGCGAGGGGTATCGACTCCTACGAGCAGTACTTC	CASSLARGIDSYEQYF
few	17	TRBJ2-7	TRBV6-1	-	TGTGCCAGCATCCCCACCACCTTCCAGGTTTCCCGGGGCGAGCAGTACTTC	CASIPTTFQVSRGEQYF
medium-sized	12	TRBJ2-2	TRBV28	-	TGTGCCAGCAGTGCCTCATACGGGGAGCTGTTTTTT	CASSASYGELFF
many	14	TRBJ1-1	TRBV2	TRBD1	TGTGCCAGCAGGAGCCGGGACAGGAACACTGAAGCTTTCTTT	CASRSRDRNTEAFF
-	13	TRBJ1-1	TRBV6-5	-	TGTGCCAGCAGTTACTCGAATACAATTGAAGCTTTCTTT	CASSYSNTIEAFF
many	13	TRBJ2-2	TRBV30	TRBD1	TGTGCCGCCCGGACAGGGAACACCGGGGAGCTGTTTTTT	CAARTGNTGELFF
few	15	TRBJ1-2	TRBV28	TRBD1	TGTGCCAGCATTTTACCCGGGGGACAGGGTGTTTGGTACACCTTC	CASILPGGQGVWYTF
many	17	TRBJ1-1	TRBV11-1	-	TGTGCCAGCAGCTTATTACCCCCCCTTGGCAGACCCGCGGAAGCTTTCTTT	CASSLLPPLGRPAEAFF
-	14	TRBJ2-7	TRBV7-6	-	TGTGCCAGCAGCTCCACAGGTAACTCCGACGAGCAGTACTTC	CASSSTGNSDEQYF